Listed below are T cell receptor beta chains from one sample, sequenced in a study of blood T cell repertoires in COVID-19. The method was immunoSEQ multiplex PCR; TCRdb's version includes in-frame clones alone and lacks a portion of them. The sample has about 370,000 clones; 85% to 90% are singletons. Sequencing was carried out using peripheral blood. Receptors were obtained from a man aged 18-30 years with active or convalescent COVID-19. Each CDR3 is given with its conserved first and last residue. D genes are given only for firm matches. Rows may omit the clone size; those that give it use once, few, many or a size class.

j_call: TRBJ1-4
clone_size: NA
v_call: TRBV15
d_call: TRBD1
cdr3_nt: TGTGCCACCAGCAGAGATCAGGGGGCAAGGGGCGAAAAACTGTTTTTT
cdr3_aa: CATSRDQGARGEKLFF

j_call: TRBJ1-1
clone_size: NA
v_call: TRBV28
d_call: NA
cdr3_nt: TGTGCCAGCAGTACTCTCGGGGGAGGGGACACTGAAGCTTTCTTT
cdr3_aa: CASSTLGGGDTEAFF

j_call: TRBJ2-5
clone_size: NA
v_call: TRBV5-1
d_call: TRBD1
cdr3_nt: TGCGCCAGCAGTAAAGACAGGGCTTGGGCCCAGTACTTC
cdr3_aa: CASSKDRAWAQYF

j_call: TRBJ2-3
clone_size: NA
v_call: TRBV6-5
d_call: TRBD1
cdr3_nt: TGTGCCAGCTCCCGGGACAGGGGAGACGCAGATACGCAGTATTTT
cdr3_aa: CASSRDRGDADTQYF

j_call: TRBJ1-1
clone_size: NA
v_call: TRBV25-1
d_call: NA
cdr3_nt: TGTGCCAGCAGCCCCGGCCAGGGCACTGAAGCTTTCTTT
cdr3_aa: CASSPGQGTEAFF

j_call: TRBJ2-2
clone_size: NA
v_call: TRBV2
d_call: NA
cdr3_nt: TGTGCCAGCACTTCACGGGGGTCGGTCGGGGAGCTGTTTTTT
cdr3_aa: CASTSRGSVGELFF

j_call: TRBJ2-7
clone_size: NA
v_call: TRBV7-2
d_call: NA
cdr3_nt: TGTGCCAGCAGCAGAAATCCAGGGCCCTCCTACGAGCAGTACTTC
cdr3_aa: CASSRNPGPSYEQYF

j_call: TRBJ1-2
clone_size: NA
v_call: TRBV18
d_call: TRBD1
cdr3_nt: TGTGCCAGCTCACCACCGGGACAGGGGGCTTTTGGCTACACCTTC
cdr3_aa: CASSPPGQGAFGYTF

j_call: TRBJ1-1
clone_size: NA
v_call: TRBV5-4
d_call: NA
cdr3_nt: TGTGCCAGCAGCCCGGACAGTGACACTGAAGCTTTCTTT
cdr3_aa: CASSPDSDTEAFF

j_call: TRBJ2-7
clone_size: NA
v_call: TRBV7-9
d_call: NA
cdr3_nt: TGTGCCAGCAGCTTAGAAGGAGTAGGTAGCTCCTACGAGCAGTACTTC
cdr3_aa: CASSLEGVGSSYEQYF

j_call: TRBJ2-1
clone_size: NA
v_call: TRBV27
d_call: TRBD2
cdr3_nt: TGTGCCAGCAGTCCGAGTCTAGCGGGAGTTACCTACAATGAGCAGTTCTTC
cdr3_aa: CASSPSLAGVTYNEQFF

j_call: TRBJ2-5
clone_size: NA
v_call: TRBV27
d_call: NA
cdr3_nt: TGTGCCAGCCGTAAGTTGAACAGGAAGGAAGAGACCCAGTACTTC
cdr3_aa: CASRKLNRKEETQYF

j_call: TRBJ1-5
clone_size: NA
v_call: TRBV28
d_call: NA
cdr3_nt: TGTGCCAGCAGTCCCAGCCGGGTCGGCTCCTATAGCAATCAGCCCCAGCATTTT
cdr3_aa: CASSPSRVGSYSNQPQHF

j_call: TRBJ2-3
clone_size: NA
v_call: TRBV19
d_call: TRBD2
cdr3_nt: TGTGCCAGTACCTCCTATGTCGGCGGGAGAACAGATACGCAGTATTTT
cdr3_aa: CASTSYVGGRTDTQYF

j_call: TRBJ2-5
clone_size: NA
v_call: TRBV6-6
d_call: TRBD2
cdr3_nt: TGTGCCAGCAGCCCTGGGAAGCGGGGGGCCCAAGAGACCCAGTACTTC
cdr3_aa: CASSPGKRGAQETQYF

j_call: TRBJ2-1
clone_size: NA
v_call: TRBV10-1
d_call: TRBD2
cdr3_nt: TGCGCCAGGGGATTAGCGGGGCCCTCCTACAATGAGCAGTTCTTC
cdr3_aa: CARGLAGPSYNEQFF

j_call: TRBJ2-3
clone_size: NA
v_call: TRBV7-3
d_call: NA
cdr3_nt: TGTGCCAGCAGCCCGAAGACTAGTTTGGGGCAGTATACGCAGTATTTT
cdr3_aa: CASSPKTSLGQYTQYF

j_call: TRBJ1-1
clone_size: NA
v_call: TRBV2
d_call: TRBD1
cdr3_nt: TGTGCCAGCAGCGTGACAGGGATTGAAGCTTTCTTT
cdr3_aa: CASSVTGIEAFF

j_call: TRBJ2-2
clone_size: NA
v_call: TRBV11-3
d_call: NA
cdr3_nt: TGTGCCAGCAGCTTACGGCAGGGGCTCGCCGGGGAGCTGTTTTTT
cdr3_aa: CASSLRQGLAGELFF

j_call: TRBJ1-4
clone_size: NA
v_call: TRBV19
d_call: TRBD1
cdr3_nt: TGTGCCAGTAGTACCGGACAGGGGGCGATCTCCGGTGAAAAACTGTTTTTT
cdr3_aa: CASSTGQGAISGEKLFF

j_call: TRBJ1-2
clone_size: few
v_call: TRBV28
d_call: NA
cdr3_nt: TGTGCCAGCAGTTTGTTAAGACAAGCTAACTATGGCTACACCTTC
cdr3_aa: CASSLLRQANYGYTF

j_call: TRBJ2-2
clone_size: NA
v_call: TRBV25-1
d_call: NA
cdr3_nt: TGTGCCAGCACCGTTCCCGGGGAGCTGTTTTTT
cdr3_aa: CASTVPGELFF

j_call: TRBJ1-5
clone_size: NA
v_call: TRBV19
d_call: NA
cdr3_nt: TGTGCCAGTAGTTATGGGACAAAAGATCAGCCCCAGCATTTT
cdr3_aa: CASSYGTKDQPQHF

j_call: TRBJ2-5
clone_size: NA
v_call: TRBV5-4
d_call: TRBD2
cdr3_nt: TGTGCCAGCAGCCTTACTAGCGGGAGAGGGGTGGAGACCCAGTACTTC
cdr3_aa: CASSLTSGRGVETQYF

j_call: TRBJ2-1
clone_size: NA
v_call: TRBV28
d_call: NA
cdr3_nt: TGTGCCAGCAGTTTCGCCGGGAACAATGAGCAGTTCTTC
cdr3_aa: CASSFAGNNEQFF

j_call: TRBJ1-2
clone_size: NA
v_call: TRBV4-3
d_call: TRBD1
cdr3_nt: TGCGCCAGCAGCCACTCCCTGGGACAGGGGGCGAACGCCTATGGCTACACCTTC
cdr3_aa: CASSHSLGQGANAYGYTF

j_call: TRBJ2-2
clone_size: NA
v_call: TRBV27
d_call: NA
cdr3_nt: TGTGCCACGGGCACCGGGGAGCTGTTTTTT
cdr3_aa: CATGTGELFF

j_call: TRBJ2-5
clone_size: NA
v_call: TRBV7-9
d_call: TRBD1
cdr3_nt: TGTGCCAGCAGCTTAGGGGGGACAGGGTCTGAACAAGAGACCCAGTACTTC
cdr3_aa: CASSLGGTGSEQETQYF

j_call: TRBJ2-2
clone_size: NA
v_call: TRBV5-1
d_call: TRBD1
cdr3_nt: TGCGCCAGCAGCGGGGACAGGGTGGACGGGGAGCTGTTTTTT
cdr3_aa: CASSGDRVDGELFF

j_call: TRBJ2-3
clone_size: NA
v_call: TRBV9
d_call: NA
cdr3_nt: TGTGCCAGCAGCGTAGCTCAGGGGTCAGCAGATACGCAGTATTTT
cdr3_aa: CASSVAQGSADTQYF

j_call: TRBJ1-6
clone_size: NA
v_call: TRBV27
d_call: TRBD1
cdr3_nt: TGTGCCAGTTCCTACGGACAGGTTAATTCACCCCTCCACTTT
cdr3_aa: CASSYGQVNSPLHF

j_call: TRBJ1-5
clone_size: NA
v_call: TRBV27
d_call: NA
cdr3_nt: TGTGCCAGCAGTTTCCGGGGGGATCAGCCCCAGCATTTT
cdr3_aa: CASSFRGDQPQHF

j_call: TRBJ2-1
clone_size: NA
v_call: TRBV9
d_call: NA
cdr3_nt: TGTGCCAGCAGCGCGGTGCCACTCCGAACCTACAATGAGCAGTTCTTC
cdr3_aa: CASSAVPLRTYNEQFF

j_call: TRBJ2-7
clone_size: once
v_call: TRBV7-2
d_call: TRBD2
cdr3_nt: TGTGCCAGCAGATTCAGCGGGGGGGATATCGAGCAGTACTTC
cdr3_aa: CASRFSGGDIEQYF

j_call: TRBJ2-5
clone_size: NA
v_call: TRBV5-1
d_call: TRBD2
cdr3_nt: TGCGCCAGCAGCGCGACTAGCGGGGGATCCTCCGGGGAGACCCAGTACTTC
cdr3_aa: CASSATSGGSSGETQYF

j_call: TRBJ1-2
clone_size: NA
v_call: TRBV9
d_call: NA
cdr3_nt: TGTGCCAGCACCTACGGGGGAGAAAACTATGGCTACACCTTC
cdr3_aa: CASTYGGENYGYTF

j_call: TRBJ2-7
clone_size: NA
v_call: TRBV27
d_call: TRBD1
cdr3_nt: TGTGCCAGCAGTTCGCAACAGGGGCTTAGCTCCTACGAGCAGTACTTC
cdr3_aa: CASSSQQGLSSYEQYF

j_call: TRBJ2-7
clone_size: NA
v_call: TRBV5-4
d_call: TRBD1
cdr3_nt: TGTGCCAGCAGCAGGGACAGGGCCCCCTACGAGCAGTACTTC
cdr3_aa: CASSRDRAPYEQYF

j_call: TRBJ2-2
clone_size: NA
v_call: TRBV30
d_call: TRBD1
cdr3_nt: TGTGCCTGGGAGGGGACAGCTAACACCGGGGAGCTGTTTTTT
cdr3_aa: CAWEGTANTGELFF

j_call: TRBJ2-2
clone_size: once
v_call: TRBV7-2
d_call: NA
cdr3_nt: TGTGCCAGCAGCTTAGGTCGGGTTTCCGGGGAGCTGTTTTTT
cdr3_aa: CASSLGRVSGELFF

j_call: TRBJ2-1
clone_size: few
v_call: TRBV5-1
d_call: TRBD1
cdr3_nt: TGCGCCAGCAGCGTCACGAGCCGGGACAGGAAGTTCTTC
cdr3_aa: CASSVTSRDRKFF

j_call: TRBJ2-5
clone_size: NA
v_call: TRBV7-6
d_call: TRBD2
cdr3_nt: TGTGCCAGCAGCTTAGGGGTCCTAGCGGGATTACAGACCCAGTACTTC
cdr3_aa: CASSLGVLAGLQTQYF

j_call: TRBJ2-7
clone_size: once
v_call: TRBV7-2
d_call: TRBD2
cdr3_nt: TGTGCCAGCACTCGGGGGGGGAGCTCCTACGAGCAGTACTTC
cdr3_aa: CASTRGGSSYEQYF

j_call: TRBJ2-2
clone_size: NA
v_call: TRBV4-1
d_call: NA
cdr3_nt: TGCGCCAGCAGCCAAGTTGGACAGACGATGGGTACCGGGGAGCTGTTTTTT
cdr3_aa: CASSQVGQTMGTGELFF

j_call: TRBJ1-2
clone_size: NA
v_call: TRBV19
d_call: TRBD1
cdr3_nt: TGTGCCAGTACAAACGACAGGGTAGGATATGGCTACACCTTC
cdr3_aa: CASTNDRVGYGYTF

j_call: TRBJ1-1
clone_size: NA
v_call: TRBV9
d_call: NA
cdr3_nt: TGTGCCAGCAGCGTAGACCCGACAGAGAACACTGAAGCTTTCTTT
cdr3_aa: CASSVDPTENTEAFF

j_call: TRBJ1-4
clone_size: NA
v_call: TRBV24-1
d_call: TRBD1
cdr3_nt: TGTGCCACCAGTGGTGACAGGGGGGAGGATAATGAAAAACTGTTTTTT
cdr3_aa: CATSGDRGEDNEKLFF

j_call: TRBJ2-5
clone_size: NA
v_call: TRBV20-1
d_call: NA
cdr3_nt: TGCAGTGCTAGTGACAGGTTCGGGACCCAGTACTTC
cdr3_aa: CSASDRFGTQYF

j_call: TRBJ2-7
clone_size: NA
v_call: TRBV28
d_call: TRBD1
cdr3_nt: TGTGCCAGCTTTCAACAGGGGGCTCCCTACGAGCAGTACTTC
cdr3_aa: CASFQQGAPYEQYF